Shown below are 11 T cell receptor beta chains from a single sample sequenced in a study of blood T cell repertoires in COVID-19. The method was immunoSEQ multiplex PCR; TCRdb's version includes in-frame clones alone and lacks a portion of them. The data hold around 220,000 clones, with approximately 80% observed a single time. What was sequenced was peripheral blood. Receptors were obtained from a woman aged 80 or older with COVID-19, enrolled during active disease.

This clone showed up just once. This chain uses TRBV6-1 with TRBJ2-1; D remains unclear. The CDR3 sequence is 12 residues long. Germline V lookup: CDR1 MNHNS, CDR2 SASEGT. V was trimmed by 1 base and J by 9 bases, leaving 7 bases between them. Here the CDR3 DNA reads TGTGCCAGCAGTGAAGACAGCCGTGAGCAGTTCTTC. Translated: CASSEDSREQFF.

V is TRBV29-1 and J is TRBJ1-2; the D gene is possibly TRBD1 (6 bases). The CDR3 contains 13 residues. CDR1 is SQVTM and CDR2 is ANQGSEA in the germline V gene. Trimming took 4 bases from V and 4 from J, leaving 13 bases between them. CDR3 DNA: TGCAGCGTTGGGGCCGGGACAATCTATGGCTACACCTTC. Amino acid sequence: CSVGAGTIYGYTF.

The chain carries TRBV3-1 (or the pseudogene TRBV3-2) and TRBJ1-2; TRBD1 is a possible D gene (6 bases). The germline CDR1 and CDR2 sequences are LGHDT and YNNKEL (reference sequence). Trimming took off 1 base at V and 8 bases at J, with 11 bases between the two ends. This CDR3 spans 13 amino acids. In DNA, the CDR3 is TGTGCCAGCAGCCAAGCTACGAGGGGGGGCTACACCTTC. It codes for CASSQATRGGYTF.

The V call is TRBV18, the J call TRBJ1-1; perhaps TRBD1 as D (5 bases). Germline CDR1 KGHSH, CDR2 LQKENI. Deletions cut 3 bases from V and 2 bases from J, with 7 bases between. This CDR3 is 13 amino acids long. The CDR3 DNA reads TGTGCCAGCTCACCGACAGCAAACACTGAAGCTTTCTTT. Its translation is CASSPTANTEAFF.

The J gene is TRBJ1-4, the V gene TRBV11-2; D is undetermined. From germline, CDR1 is SGHAT and CDR2 FQNNGV. The CDR3 consists of 16 residues. V dropped 0 bases and J dropped 0 bases, with 8 bases sitting between them. The CDR3 loop reads CASSLDPLTTNEKLFF. The CDR3 DNA reads as TGTGCCAGCAGCTTAGATCCCCTTACAACTAATGAAAAACTGTTTTTT.

V is TRBV2 and J is TRBJ2-2, with a possible D match to TRBD1 (5 bases). Germline V gene data show CDR1 as SNHLY and CDR2 as FYNNEI. The V and J ends lost 8 bases and 6 bases respectively, with 13 bases between them. This CDR3 contains 13 residues. For the CDR3, the DNA is TGTGCCAGCCTTGGGGTAGGGGCCGGGGAGCTGTTTTTT. Translation gives CASLGVGAGELFF.

A remark on this clone: One end of the junction varies from germline; a read error may be responsible. The chain combines TRBV3-1 (or the pseudogene TRBV3-2) with TRBJ2-7, with TRBD1 matching 8 bases. CDR3 length equals 11 residues. CDR1 LGHDT and CDR2 YNNKEL come from the germline V gene (reference sequence). In DNA form, the CDR3 reads TGTGCCAGCAGCCTTGGACAGGGCTTGGACTTC. This gives the protein CASSLGQGLDF.

The CDR3 sequence is CASNQGLAGIYNEQFF. Written as DNA, the CDR3 is TGTGCCAGCAATCAGGGACTAGCGGGGATCTACAATGAGCAGTTCTTC. The chain carries TRBV2 and TRBJ2-1; 13 bases are a match to TRBD2. This CDR3 spans 16 amino acids. Per germline, CDR1 SNHLY and CDR2 FYNNEI. Germline trimming cut 7 bases from V and 3 bases from J; bases unmatched to any gene: 6.

The V and J genes are TRBV10-2 and TRBJ1-4, with 7 bases identical to TRBD1. Germline assignment: CDR1 WSHSY and CDR2 SAAADI. V was clipped by 7 bases and J by 8 bases; unmatched bases: 13. The CDR3 contains 15 residues. The CDR3 nucleotides read TGCGCCAGCACGGGTACCGGGACAGCACGAGAAAAACTGTTTTTT. Translating it yields CASTGTGTAREKLFF.

This chain joins TRBV7-3 and TRBJ2-1; D gene ambiguous. The V gene lost 3 bases and the J gene lost 6 bases, with 15 bases spanning the gap. The CDR3 runs 15 residues. The germline gives CDR1 SGHTA, CDR2 FQGTGA. The CDR3 sequence is CASSFGSGLGNEQFF. The CDR3 DNA follows: TGTGCCAGCAGCTTTGGTAGTGGGCTGGGCAATGAGCAGTTCTTC.

A few counts support this clone. V usage is TRBV30 and J usage is TRBJ2-1; 10 bases are shared with TRBD1. CDR1 is GTSNPN and CDR2 is SVGIG in the germline V gene (reference sequence). The CDR3 runs 14 residues. J lost 6 bases, V lost 0 bases, and 2 bases had no gene match. The CDR3 spells CAWSVRTGGNEQFF. Here the CDR3 DNA reads TGTGCCTGGAGTGTACGGACAGGGGGCAATGAGCAGTTCTTC.